This TCR beta chain was found in a study of T-cell reconstitution after alpha-beta-depleted transplantation in children. Points from the study as a whole: T-cell counts and diversity at one year following transplant were attributed mainly to newly produced T cells. Several hundred graft clones that had expanded were reportedly the source of alpha-beta T cells about two months after transplant. At day 60, the high TCRbeta diversity found in some patients originated from recipient T cells and thymic progenitors that had survived.

The CDR3 runs to 15 residues. In regard to this clonotype: Its antigen remains unidentified.

A library of TCRbeta sequences, prepared with unique molecular identifiers, was generated. Each CDR3 protein gets one entry after TCRdb re-called the PCR reads with MiXCR. Of 400,000 to 450,000 distinct CDR3 sequences listed, 43% were seen once; the top ten hold roughly 27%. The sequence derives from a girl under 10 years old with aplastic anemia, due to receive a stem cell transplant. This specimen consisted of PBMCs, obtained before TCRalphabeta/CD19-depleted stem cell transplant. The V gene is TRBV21-1, the J gene TRBJ2-1. TRBV21-1 has pseudogene status. Here the CDR3 DNA reads TGTGCCAGCAGCAAAGCAATTGTCTCCTACAATGAGCAGTTCTTC. The encoded protein is CASSKAIVSYNEQFF.